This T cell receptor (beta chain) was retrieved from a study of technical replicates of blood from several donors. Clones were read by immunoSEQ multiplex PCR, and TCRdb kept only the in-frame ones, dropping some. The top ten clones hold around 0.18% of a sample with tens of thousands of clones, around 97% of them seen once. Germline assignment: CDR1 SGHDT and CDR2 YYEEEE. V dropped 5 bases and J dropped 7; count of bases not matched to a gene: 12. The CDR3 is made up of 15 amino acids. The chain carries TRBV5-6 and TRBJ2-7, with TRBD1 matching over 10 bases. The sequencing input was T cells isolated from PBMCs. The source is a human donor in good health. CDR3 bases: TGTGCCAGCAGGGAGACAGGGGGCCCTTTTTGGGAGCAGTACTTC. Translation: CASRETGGPFWEQYF.